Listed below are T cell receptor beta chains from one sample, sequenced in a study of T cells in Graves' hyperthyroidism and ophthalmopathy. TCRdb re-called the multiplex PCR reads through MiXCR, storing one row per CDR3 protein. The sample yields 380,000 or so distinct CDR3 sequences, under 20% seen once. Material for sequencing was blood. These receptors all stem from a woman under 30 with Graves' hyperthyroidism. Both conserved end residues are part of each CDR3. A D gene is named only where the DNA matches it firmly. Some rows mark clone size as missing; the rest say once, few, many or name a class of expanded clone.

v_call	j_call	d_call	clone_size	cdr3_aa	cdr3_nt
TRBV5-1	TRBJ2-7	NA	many	CASSSDNFYEQYF	TGCGCCAGCAGCTCAGATAACTTCTACGAGCAGTACTTC
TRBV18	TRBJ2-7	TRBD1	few	CASSPRGQGFHEQYF	TGTGCCAGCTCACCAAGGGGACAGGGGTTCCACGAGCAGTACTTC
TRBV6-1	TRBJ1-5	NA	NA	CASGAGSFSQHF	TGTGCCAGCGGGGCAGGGAGCTTTTCCCAGCATTTT
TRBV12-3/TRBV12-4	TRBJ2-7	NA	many	CASSLRSTYEQYF	TGTGCCAGCAGTTTACGGTCGACCTACGAGCAGTACTTC
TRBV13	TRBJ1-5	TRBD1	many	CASSGDRGQPQHF	TGTGCCAGCAGCGGCGACAGGGGTCAGCCCCAGCATTTT
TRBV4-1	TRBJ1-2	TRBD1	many	CASSQETGALANYGYTF	TGCGCCAGCAGCCAAGAGACAGGGGCCCTAGCTAACTATGGCTACACCTTC
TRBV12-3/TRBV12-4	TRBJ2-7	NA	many	CASTFSSGLRLHEQYF	TGTGCCAGCACCTTCTCATCGGGGTTGCGCCTCCACGAGCAGTACTTC
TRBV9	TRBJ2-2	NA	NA	CASSVEGGGELFF	TGTGCCAGCAGCGTGGAGGGCGGCGGGGAGCTGTTTTTT
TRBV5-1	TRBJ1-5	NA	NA	CASSFGTGVDQPQHF	TGCGCCAGCAGCTTCGGGACGGGGGTTGATCAGCCCCAGCATTTT
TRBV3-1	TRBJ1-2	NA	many	CASSQGGREWCGYTF	TGTGCCAGCAGCCAAGGTGGGCGCGAGTGGTGTGGCTACACCTTC
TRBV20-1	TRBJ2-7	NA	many	CSAYNPTGSSYEQYF	TGCAGTGCTTATAACCCCACAGGAAGCTCCTACGAGCAGTACTTC
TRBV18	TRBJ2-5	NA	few	CASSPGGYETQYF	TGTGCCAGCTCACCGGGGGGCTATGAGACCCAGTACTTC
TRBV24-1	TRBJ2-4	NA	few	CATKGGAKNIQYF	TGTGCCACCAAGGGGGGAGCCAAAAACATTCAGTACTTC
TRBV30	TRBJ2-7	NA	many	CAWSVGGDEQYF	TGTGCCTGGAGTGTAGGGGGGGACGAGCAGTACTTC
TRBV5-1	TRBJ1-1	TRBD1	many	CASSSRTGTVNTEAFF	TGCGCCAGCAGTAGTCGAACCGGGACAGTGAACACTGAAGCTTTCTTT
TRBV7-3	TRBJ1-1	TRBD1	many	CASSRGTDTEAFF	TGTGCCAGCAGCCGCGGGACAGACACTGAAGCTTTCTTT
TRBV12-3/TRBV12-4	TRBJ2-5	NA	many	CASRKAGKTQYF	TGTGCCAGCAGGAAGGCGGGAAAGACCCAGTACTTC
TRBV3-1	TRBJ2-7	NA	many	CASSQLGGEQYF	TGTGCCAGCAGCCAATTGGGGGGCGAGCAGTACTTC
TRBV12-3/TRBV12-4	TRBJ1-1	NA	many	CASSPSGGPNTEAFF	TGTGCCAGCAGTCCCTCGGGGGGGCCCAACACTGAAGCTTTCTTT
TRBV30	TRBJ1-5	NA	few	CAWSGSVEGGYSNQPQHF	TGTGCCTGGAGTGGCTCTGTGGAGGGGGGTTATAGCAATCAGCCCCAGCATTTT
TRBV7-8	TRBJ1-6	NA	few	CATIPDSKASPLHF	TGTGCCACAATACCTGACAGTAAGGCTTCACCCCTCCACTTT
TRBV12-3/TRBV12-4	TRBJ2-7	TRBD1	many	CASSANRDRVSF	TGTGCCAGCAGCGCAAACCGGGACAGGGTAAGCTTC
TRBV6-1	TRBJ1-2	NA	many	CASEGPSRSF	TGTGCCAGCGAGGGACCATCCCGATCTTTC
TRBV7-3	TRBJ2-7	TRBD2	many	CASSLTGPLALREQYF	TGTGCCAGCAGCTTAACGGGACCACTAGCGTTAAGGGAGCAGTACTTC
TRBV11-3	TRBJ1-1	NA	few	CASSFREDTEAFF	TGTGCCAGCAGCTTTCGGGAGGACACTGAAGCTTTCTTT
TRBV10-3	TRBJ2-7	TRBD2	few	CAIRPPTGGVNEQYF	TGTGCCATCAGACCCCCTACGGGGGGGGTCAATGAGCAGTACTTC
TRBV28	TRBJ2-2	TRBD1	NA	CASSISISTGVVAGELFF	TGTGCCAGCAGCATTAGCATTTCGACAGGGGTAGTAGCCGGGGAGCTGTTTTTT
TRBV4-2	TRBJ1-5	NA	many	CASSQGQNNQPQHF	TGTGCCAGCAGCCAAGGTCAGAACAATCAGCCCCAGCATTTT
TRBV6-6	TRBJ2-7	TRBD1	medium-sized	CASKGQGESYEQYF	TGTGCCAGCAAAGGACAGGGGGAATCCTACGAGCAGTACTTC
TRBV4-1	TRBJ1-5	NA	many	CASSRGQISNQPQHF	TGCGCCAGCAGCCGAGGACAGATAAGCAATCAGCCCCAGCATTTT
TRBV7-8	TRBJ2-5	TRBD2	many	CASSLERSSGQGTQYF	TGTGCCAGCAGCTTAGAACGGTCTAGCGGTCAAGGGACCCAGTACTTC
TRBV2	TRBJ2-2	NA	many	CASSDNTHGELFF	TGTGCCAGCAGTGATAACACGCACGGGGAGCTGTTTTTT
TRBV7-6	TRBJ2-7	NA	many	CASSSNPGPSVYEQYF	TGTGCCAGCAGCTCAAACCCGGGACCCTCGGTGTACGAGCAGTACTTC
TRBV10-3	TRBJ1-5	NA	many	CAISEAGRNQPQHF	TGTGCCATCAGTGAGGCAGGGCGGAATCAGCCCCAGCATTTT
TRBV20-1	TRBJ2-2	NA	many	CSARGLKGRDGELFF	TGCAGTGCTAGAGGACTTAAGGGGCGAGATGGGGAGCTGTTTTTT
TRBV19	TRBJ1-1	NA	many	CASSIGTGLDTEAFF	TGTGCCAGTAGTATAGGAACAGGGTTGGACACTGAAGCTTTCTTT
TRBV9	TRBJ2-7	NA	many	CASSPRLDLSYEQYF	TGTGCCAGCAGCCCTCGACTAGACTTGTCCTACGAGCAGTACTTC
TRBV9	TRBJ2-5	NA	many	CASSVVGSFGETQYF	TGTGCCAGCAGCGTAGTAGGGAGCTTCGGAGAGACCCAGTACTTC
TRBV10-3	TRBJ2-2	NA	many	CAISGTSPGELFF	TGTGCCATCAGTGGGACGAGTCCCGGGGAGCTGTTTTTT
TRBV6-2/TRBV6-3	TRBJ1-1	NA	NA	CASRQNLMNTEAFF	TGTGCCAGCAGACAGAACTTGATGAACACTGAAGCTTTCTTT
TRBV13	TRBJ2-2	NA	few	CASSFKAGRTGELFF	TGTGCCAGCAGCTTTAAAGCGGGCCGGACCGGGGAGCTGTTTTTT
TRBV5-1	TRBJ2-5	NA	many	CASSYGGPRQETQYF	TGCGCCAGCAGCTACGGGGGGCCTCGGCAAGAGACCCAGTACTTC
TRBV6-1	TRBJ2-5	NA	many	CASSEGEGAGGAQYF	TGTGCCAGCAGTGAGGGAGAGGGCGCTGGAGGGGCCCAGTACTTC
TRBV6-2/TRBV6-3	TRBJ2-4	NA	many	CASWGAGAKNIQYF	TGTGCCAGCTGGGGGGCAGGTGCCAAAAACATTCAGTACTTC